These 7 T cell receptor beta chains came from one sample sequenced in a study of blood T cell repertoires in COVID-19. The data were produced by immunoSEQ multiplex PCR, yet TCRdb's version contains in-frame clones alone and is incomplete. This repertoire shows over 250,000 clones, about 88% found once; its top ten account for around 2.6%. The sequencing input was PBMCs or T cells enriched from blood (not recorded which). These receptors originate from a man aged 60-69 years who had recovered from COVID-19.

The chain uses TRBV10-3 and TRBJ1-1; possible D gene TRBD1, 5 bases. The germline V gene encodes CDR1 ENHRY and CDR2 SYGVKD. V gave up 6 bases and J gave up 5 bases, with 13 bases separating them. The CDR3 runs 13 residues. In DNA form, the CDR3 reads TGTGCCATCAGCGGGACCGCGGGGACTGAAGCTTTCTTT. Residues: CAISGTAGTEAFF.

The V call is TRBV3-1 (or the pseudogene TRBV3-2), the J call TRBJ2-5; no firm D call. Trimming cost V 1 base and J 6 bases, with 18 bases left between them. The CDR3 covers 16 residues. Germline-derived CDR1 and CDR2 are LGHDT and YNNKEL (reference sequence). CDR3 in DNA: TGTGCCAGCAGCCAAGGGGTTGGCGGTCCGGAGAAGACCCAGTACTTC. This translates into CASSQGVGGPEKTQYF.

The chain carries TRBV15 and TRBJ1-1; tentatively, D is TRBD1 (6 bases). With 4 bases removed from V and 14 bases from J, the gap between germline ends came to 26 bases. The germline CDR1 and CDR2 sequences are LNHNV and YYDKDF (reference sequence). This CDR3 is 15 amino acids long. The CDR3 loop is CATSTPLRGARVLFF. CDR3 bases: TGTGCCACCAGCACCCCCCTACGGGGGGCCCGGGTGCTGTTCTTT.

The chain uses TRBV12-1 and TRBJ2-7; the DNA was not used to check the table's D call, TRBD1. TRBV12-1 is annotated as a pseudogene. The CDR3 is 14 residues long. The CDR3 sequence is CASSRQGPVYEQYF. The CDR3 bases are TGTGCCAGCAGCCGACAGGGTCCAGTCTACGAGCAGTACTTC.

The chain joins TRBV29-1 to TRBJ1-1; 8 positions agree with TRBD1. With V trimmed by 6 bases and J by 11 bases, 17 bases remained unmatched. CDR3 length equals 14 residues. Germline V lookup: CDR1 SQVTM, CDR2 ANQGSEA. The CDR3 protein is CSVSGGSMSGWAFF. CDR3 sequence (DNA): TGCAGCGTCTCAGGGGGCTCGATGTCGGGTTGGGCTTTCTTT.

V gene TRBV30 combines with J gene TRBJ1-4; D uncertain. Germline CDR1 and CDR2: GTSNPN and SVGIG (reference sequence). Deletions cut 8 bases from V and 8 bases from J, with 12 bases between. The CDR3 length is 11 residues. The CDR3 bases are TGTGCCAGCCGACACGAGGAAAAACTGTTTTTT. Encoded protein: CASRHEEKLFF.

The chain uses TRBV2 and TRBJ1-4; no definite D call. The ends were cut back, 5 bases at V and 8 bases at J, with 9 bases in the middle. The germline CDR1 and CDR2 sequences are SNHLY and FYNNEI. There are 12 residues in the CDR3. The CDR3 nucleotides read TGTGCCAGCAGTCGGGAGCCGGAAAAACTGTTTTTT. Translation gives CASSREPEKLFF. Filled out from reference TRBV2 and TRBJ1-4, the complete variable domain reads EPEVTQTPSHQVTQMGQEVILRCVPISNHLYFYWYRQILGQKVEFLVSFYNNEISEKSEIFDDQFSVERPDGSNFTLKIRSTKLEDSAMYFCASSREPEKLFFGSGTQLSVL.